The source of this T cell receptor beta chain is a study of shared clonotypes between healthy human individuals (dated by TCRdb to 2018 to 2020). In terms of the full investigation: A few men and a couple of women, aged 18 to 49 years, made up the cohort. For each donor, CD4 naive and CD4 memory were each run on three plates, CD8 naive on two plates, and CD8 memory on one plate. To estimate repertoire size and how much clonotypes are shared between individuals, the study performed deep sequencing of blood TCR repertoires from five healthy adults. Libraries were prepared and TCR repertoires were sequenced by different laboratories using diverse techniques, in order to increase sequencing depth and limit assay-specific biases. Per donor, leukapheresis produced somewhere between about 0.94 and 9.5 billion PBMCs. Study-wide findings and limitations: The small number of donors limited the genetic and exposure-history diversity represented. Clonotypes shared by all four sorted-subset donors showed higher generation probabilities than non-shared clonotypes. Roughly 5% of naive CD4, 3% to 4% of naive CD8, approximately 2% of memory CD4, and less than 0.45% of memory CD8 clonotypes were shared across several donors. Incomplete sequencing was indicated by rarefaction of sorted-subset datasets, despite the large sequencing depth. Larger estimated clonotype richness was generally found for naive subsets than for memory subsets. Only blood was sampled, and tissue TCR repertoires likely differ from those in blood. Pairwise subsampling led to the expectation that sequencing depth would affect the degree of clonotype sharing among donors.

Using the deep immunoSEQ assay, TCR CDR3 regions were amplified from genomic DNA by multiplex PCR. Genomic DNA extracted from each cell subset was distributed evenly over all wells of several immunoSEQ 96-well plates, and each plate served as one replicate. For sorted subsets, around 200 ng genomic DNA, equal to some 30,000 T cell genomes, was loaded into each replicate PCR. Purified libraries were measured with a Qubit 3.0 fluorometer, size-checked on a Bioanalyzer 2100, and measured again with the KAPA Library Quantification kit. Each immunoSEQ 96-well plate was sequenced on its own single-read 150-cycle Illumina NextSeq 550 flow cell. From the authors' description of their analysis: Because only junctional sequences without quality scores were contained in the immunoSEQ output, filtering matching that applied to full-length reads could not be performed. Sequences were annotated with PyIR, a Python wrapper for IgBLAST v1.9, using IMGT germline references to assign V/J genes and CDR3. Any read was removed if the V/J assignment was weak (E-value above 1e-6), the CDR3 was missing, or the read contained stop codons, out-of-frame junctions, or ambiguous translated residues. A V3J clonotype was defined by an identical inferred V gene, J gene, and CDR3 amino acid sequence. The percentage overlap between two repertoires was calculated by dividing the number of shared unique clonotypes by the size of the smaller repertoire. RTK rarefaction, the Chao1 estimator, and Recon v2.1 estimates of unobserved clonotypes were used to assess repertoire richness. Generation probabilities for all TCRbeta clonotypes obtained by the gDNA method from a handful of donors were computed using OLGA. TCRdb took this table from immuneACCESS and kept in-frame rearrangements with V and J called. Such tables lack part of the clones; where checked against another copy, unresolved V genes explain under half of the gap, and the rest is unexplained. The V and J calls and clone size come from that table; D and trimming were worked out from the DNA. This sample is represented by 2 million to 2.5 million clones; about 92% of them were singletons. Of the sample, roughly 1.7% is held by the ten largest clones.

CD8 naive samples were obtained by positive selection for CCR7 among CD45RO-negative cells, yielding a CD45RA+CCR7+ population from which TemRA cells were excluded. Healthy HIV-negative adults with no recently reported acute infections or vaccinations were included as donors. All donors were Caucasian adults living in Nashville, Tennessee, USA. Blood was collected by leukapheresis, and PBMCs were isolated by Ficoll-Histopaque density gradient centrifugation and then cryopreserved in liquid nitrogen vapor phase. Purity and quantity of every magnetically sorted T cell population were checked by analytical flow cytometry. Genomic DNA was isolated from every sorted fraction and measured by UV absorbance on a Nanodrop 2000c. This clone was seen a handful of times. Its antigen target is currently unknown. There are no base qualities to consult, and no much larger clone falls within one base. The material sequenced was naive CD8+ T cells from PBMCs. Read against the paper, the sample's cell subset or site label means: CD45RA+CCR7+. This clonotype originated in a man between 18 and 29 years old in good health. Some clones in this sample may be carry-over from other donors' samples.

CDR3 protein: CASESGELFF. The DNA reads TGTGCCAGCGAGTCCGGGGAGCTGTTTTTT. The V and J segments used are TRBV28 and TRBJ2-2; the D gene is not confidently resolved. Per the germline V gene, MDHEN is the CDR1 and SYDVKM is the CDR2. The CDR3 starts with the cysteine, ends with the phenylalanine, and has 10 residues. This entry keeps only the CDR3 DNA: 30 bases, framed from base 1. Deletion took 8 bases off V and 6 bases off J, with a span of 4 bases between the germline ends.